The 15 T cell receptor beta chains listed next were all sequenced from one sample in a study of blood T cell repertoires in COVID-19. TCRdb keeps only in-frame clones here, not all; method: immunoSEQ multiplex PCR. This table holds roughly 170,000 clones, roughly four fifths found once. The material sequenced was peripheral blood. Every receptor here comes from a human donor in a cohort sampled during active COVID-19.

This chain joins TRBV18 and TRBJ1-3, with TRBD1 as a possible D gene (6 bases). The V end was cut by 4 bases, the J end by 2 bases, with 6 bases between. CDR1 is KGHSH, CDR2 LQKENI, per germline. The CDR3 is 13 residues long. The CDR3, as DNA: TGTGCCAGCTCACAGGGGGCTGGAAACACCATATATTTT. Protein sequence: CASSQGAGNTIYF.

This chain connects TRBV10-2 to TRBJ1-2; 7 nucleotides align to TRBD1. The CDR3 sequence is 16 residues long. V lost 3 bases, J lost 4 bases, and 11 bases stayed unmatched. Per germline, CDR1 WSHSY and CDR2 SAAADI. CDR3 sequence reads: CASSDPQGRNSYGYTF. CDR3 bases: TGCGCCAGCAGTGACCCACAGGGGAGGAACAGCTATGGCTACACCTTC.

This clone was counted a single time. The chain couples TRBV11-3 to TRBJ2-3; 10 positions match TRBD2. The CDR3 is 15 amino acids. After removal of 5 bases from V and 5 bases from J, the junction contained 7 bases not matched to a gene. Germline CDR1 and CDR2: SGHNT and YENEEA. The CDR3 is CASSNRAGGGDTQYF. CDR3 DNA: TGTGCCAGCAGCAACCGAGCGGGGGGGGGAGATACGCAGTATTTT.

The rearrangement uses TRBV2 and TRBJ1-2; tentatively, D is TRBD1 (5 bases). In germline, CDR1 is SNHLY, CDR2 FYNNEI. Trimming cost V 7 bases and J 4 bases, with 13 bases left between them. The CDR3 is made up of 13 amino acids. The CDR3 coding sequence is TGTGCCAGCACTAGGGGTGAGGTCTATGGCTACACCTTC. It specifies CASTRGEVYGYTF.

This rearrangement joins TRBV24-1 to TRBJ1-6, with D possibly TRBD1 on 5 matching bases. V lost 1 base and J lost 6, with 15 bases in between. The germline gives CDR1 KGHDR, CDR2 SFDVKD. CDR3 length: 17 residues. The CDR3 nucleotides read TGTGCCACCAGTGATTTCCGGGACTCGAAGGGTAATTCACCCCTCCACTTT. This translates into CATSDFRDSKGNSPLHF.

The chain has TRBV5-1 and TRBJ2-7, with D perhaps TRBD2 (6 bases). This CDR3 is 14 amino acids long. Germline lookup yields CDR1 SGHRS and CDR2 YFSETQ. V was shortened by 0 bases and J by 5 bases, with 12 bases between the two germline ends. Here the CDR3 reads CASSLGGREDEQYF. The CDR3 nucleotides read TGCGCCAGCAGCTTGGGAGGTAGGGAGGACGAGCAGTACTTC.

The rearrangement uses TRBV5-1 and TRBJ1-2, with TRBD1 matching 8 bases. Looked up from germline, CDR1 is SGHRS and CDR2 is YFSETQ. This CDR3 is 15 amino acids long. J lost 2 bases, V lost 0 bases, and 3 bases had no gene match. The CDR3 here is CASSLGQGPNYGYTF. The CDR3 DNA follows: TGCGCCAGCAGCTTGGGACAGGGGCCAAACTATGGCTACACCTTC.

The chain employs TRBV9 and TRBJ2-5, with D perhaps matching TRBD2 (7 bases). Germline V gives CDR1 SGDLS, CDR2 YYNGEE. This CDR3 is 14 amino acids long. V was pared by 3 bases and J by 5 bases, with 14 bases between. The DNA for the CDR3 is TGTGCCAGCAGCGCCTGGACGGGGGGCGAGACCCAGTACTTC. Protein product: CASSAWTGGETQYF.

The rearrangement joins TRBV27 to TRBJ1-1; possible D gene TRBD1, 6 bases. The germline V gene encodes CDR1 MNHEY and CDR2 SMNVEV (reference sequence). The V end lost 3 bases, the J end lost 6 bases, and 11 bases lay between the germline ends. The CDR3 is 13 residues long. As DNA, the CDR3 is TGTGCCAGCAGTTTTTTGGGACAATCTGAAGCTTTCTTT. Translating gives CASSFLGQSEAFF.

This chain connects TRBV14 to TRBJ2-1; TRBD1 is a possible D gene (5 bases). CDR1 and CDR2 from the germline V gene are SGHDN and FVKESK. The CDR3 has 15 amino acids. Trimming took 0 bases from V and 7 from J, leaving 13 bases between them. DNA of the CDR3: TGTGCCAGCAGCCAAGATTTTGGGCAGGGAAATGAGCAGTTCTTC. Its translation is CASSQDFGQGNEQFF.

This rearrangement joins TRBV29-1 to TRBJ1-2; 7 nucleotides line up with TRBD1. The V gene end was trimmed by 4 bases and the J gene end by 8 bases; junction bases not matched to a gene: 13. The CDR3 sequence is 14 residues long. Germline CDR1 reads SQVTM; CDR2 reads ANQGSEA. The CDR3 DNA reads TGCAGCGTTGTAGACCCCAAGGGACAGATCGGCTACACCTTC. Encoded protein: CSVVDPKGQIGYTF.

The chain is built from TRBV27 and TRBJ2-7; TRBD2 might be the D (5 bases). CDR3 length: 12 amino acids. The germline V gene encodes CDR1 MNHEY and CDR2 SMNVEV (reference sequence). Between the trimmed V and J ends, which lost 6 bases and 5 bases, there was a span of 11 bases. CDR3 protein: CASSRGSHEQYF. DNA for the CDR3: TGTGCCAGCAGCCGGGGTTCCCACGAGCAGTACTTC.

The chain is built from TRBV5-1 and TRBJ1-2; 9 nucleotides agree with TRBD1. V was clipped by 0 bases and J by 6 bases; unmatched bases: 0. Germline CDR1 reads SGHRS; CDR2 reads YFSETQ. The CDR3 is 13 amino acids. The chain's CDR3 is CASSLGTGDGYTF. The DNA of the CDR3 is TGCGCCAGCAGCTTGGGGACAGGGGATGGCTACACCTTC. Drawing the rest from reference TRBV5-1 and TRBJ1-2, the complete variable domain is KAGVTQTPRYLIKTRGQQVTLSCSPISGHRSVSWYQQTPGQGLQFLFEYFSETQRNKGNFPGRFSGRQFSNSRSEMNVSTLELGDSALYLCASSLGTGDGYTFGSGTRLTVV.

The CDR3: CASTMGGKLEAFF. Written as DNA, the CDR3 is TGTGCCAGCACCATGGGGGGTAAATTGGAAGCTTTCTTT. The gene calls are TRBV5-4 and TRBJ1-1, with D perhaps matching TRBD1 (5 bases). CDR1 and CDR2 (germline): SGHNT, YYREEE (reference sequence). V dropped 6 bases and J dropped 8 bases, with 17 bases sitting between them. The CDR3 contains 13 residues.

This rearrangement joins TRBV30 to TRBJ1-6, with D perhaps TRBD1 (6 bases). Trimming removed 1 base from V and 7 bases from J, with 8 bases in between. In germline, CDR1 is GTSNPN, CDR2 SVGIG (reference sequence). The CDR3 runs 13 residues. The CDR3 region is CAWSEQGNSPLHF. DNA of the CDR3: TGTGCCTGGAGTGAACAGGGCAATTCACCCCTCCACTTT.